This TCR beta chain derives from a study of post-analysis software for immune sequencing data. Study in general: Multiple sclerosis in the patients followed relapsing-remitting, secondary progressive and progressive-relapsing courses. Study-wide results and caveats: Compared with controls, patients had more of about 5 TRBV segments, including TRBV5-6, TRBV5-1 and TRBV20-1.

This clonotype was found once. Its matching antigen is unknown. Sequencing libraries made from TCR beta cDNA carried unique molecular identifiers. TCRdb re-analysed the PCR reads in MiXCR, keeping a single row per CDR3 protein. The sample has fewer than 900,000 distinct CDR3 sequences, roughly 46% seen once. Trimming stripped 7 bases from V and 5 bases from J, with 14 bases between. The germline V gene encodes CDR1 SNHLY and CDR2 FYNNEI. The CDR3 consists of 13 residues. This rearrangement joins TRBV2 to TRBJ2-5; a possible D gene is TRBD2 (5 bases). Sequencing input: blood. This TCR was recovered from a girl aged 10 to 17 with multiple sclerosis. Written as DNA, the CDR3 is TGTGCCAGCACGGCTAGCCCGGGGGAGACCCAGTACTTC. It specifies CASTASPGETQYF.